This T cell receptor (beta chain) came from a study of preoperative IRX-2 immunotherapy in early breast cancer. CDR3 size: 15 residues. Germline CDR1 and CDR2: MDHEN and SYDVKM. Trimming took 6 bases from V and 2 from J, leaving 14 bases between them. Stated treatment: preoperative locoregional IRX-2 cytokine immunotherapy. Assay: immunoSEQ multiplex PCR; the TCRdb copy retains only in-frame clones and omits some. The sample has fewer than 40,000 clones; around nine tenths are singletons. This chain connects TRBV28 to TRBJ1-3, with D maybe TRBD1 (5 bases). The TCR sequence derives from a human donor with breast cancer. Specimen: tumor tissue, collected after IRX-2 immunotherapy. CDR3 nucleotide sequence: TGTGCCAGCAGACGTACAGGAACCGCTGGAAACACCATATATTTT. It translates to CASRRTGTAGNTIYF.